The rows below give T cell receptor beta chains drawn from one sample of a study of shared clonotypes between healthy human individuals. Using immunoSEQ multiplex PCR, the repertoire was profiled, and TCRdb retains in-frame clones only, with some absent. The repertoire holds about half a million clones, 79% seen once, with approximately 12% in the top ten. The sample was PBMCs. Source of these receptors: a woman aged 35 to 49 in good health. Some clones in this sample may be carry-over from other donors' samples. CDR3s include the opening cysteine and the closing phenylalanine or tryptophan. The order of the fields is V gene, J gene, D gene, clone size, CDR3 DNA, CDR3 protein. D genes are given only for firm matches. Rows give clone size only sometimes, using once, few, many, or a class for an expanded clone.

V gene: TRBV11-2; J gene: TRBJ2-7; D gene: NA; clone size: NA; CDR3 DNA: TGTGCCAGCAGCTTAGGTGCAGCGGAGACCACCTACGAGCAGTACTTC; CDR3 protein: CASSLGAAETTYEQYF
V gene: TRBV4-1; J gene: TRBJ2-7; D gene: NA; clone size: NA; CDR3 DNA: TGCGCCAGCAGCCAAGTTGACGGCCGGTACGAGCAGTACTTC; CDR3 protein: CASSQVDGRYEQYF
V gene: TRBV5-1; J gene: TRBJ2-1; D gene: NA; clone size: once; CDR3 DNA: TGCGCCAGCAGCTTACAGGGTTCATCCAATGAGCAGTTCTTC; CDR3 protein: CASSLQGSSNEQFF
V gene: TRBV2; J gene: TRBJ2-7; D gene: TRBD2; clone size: NA; CDR3 DNA: TGTGCCAGCAGTCTTACTAGCCGGACTAGCTGGCAGTACTTC; CDR3 protein: CASSLTSRTSWQYF
V gene: TRBV2; J gene: TRBJ1-6; D gene: NA; clone size: once; CDR3 DNA: TGTGCCAGCACCCGAGGGACCTCGAGCGTCTCACCCCTCCACTTT; CDR3 protein: CASTRGTSSVSPLHF
V gene: TRBV6-1; J gene: TRBJ2-3; D gene: TRBD1; clone size: NA; CDR3 DNA: TGTGCCAGCACCCCCGGACAGGGGGTCTCAGATACGCAGTATTTT; CDR3 protein: CASTPGQGVSDTQYF
V gene: TRBV5-1; J gene: TRBJ2-7; D gene: NA; clone size: NA; CDR3 DNA: TGCGCCAGCAGCGGCGGAGGGGGCCCGTACGAGCAGTACTTC; CDR3 protein: CASSGGGGPYEQYF
V gene: TRBV9; J gene: TRBJ1-1; D gene: NA; clone size: NA; CDR3 DNA: TGTGCCAGCAGCGTAGCGACAGAACTGAACACTGAAGCTTTCTTT; CDR3 protein: CASSVATELNTEAFF
V gene: TRBV28; J gene: TRBJ2-5; D gene: TRBD1; clone size: NA; CDR3 DNA: TGTGCCAGCGGTTCCTGGACAGGGACTCAGGAGACCCAGTACTTC; CDR3 protein: CASGSWTGTQETQYF
V gene: TRBV18; J gene: TRBJ2-5; D gene: NA; clone size: NA; CDR3 DNA: TGTGCCAGCTCACCATGGATGGGGTTAGAGGAGACCCAGTACTTC; CDR3 protein: CASSPWMGLEETQYF
V gene: TRBV7-3; J gene: TRBJ2-1; D gene: NA; clone size: once; CDR3 DNA: TGTGCCAGCAGCTTAATGGTAGGCCCGCCCGGTGAGCAGTTCTTC; CDR3 protein: CASSLMVGPPGEQFF
V gene: TRBV9; J gene: TRBJ2-7; D gene: NA; clone size: NA; CDR3 DNA: TGTGCCAGCAGCGAGGAAATAGGGTTCCCTTACGAGCAGTACTTC; CDR3 protein: CASSEEIGFPYEQYF
V gene: TRBV11-1; J gene: TRBJ2-5; D gene: NA; clone size: NA; CDR3 DNA: TGTGCCAGCAGCTTGACCATCCCTCAAGAGACCCAGTACTTC; CDR3 protein: CASSLTIPQETQYF
V gene: TRBV7-3; J gene: TRBJ2-1; D gene: NA; clone size: NA; CDR3 DNA: TGTGCCAGCAGCCCCACCTCGGCGCCTCCAGACAATGAGCAGTTCTTC; CDR3 protein: CASSPTSAPPDNEQFF
V gene: TRBV19; J gene: TRBJ1-5; D gene: NA; clone size: NA; CDR3 DNA: TGTGCCAGTAGTACGTCGAATAGCAATCAGCCCCAGCATTTT; CDR3 protein: CASSTSNSNQPQHF
V gene: TRBV6-4; J gene: TRBJ1-2; D gene: TRBD1; clone size: NA; CDR3 DNA: TGTGCCAGCAGCGAAAACAGGGGGCTGAGTGGTGGCTACACCTTC; CDR3 protein: CASSENRGLSGGYTF
V gene: TRBV2; J gene: TRBJ2-7; D gene: NA; clone size: NA; CDR3 DNA: TGTGCCAGCAGTTACAGCCACGAGCAGTACTTC; CDR3 protein: CASSYSHEQYF
V gene: TRBV19; J gene: TRBJ1-2; D gene: NA; clone size: NA; CDR3 DNA: TGTGCCAGTACCCCAGCCCAGGGCGAAAACTATGGCTACACCTTC; CDR3 protein: CASTPAQGENYGYTF
V gene: TRBV28; J gene: TRBJ1-3; D gene: NA; clone size: NA; CDR3 DNA: TGTGCCAGCAGTGGAGGGGGGTTCTCTGGAAACACCATATATTTT; CDR3 protein: CASSGGGFSGNTIYF
V gene: TRBV12-5; J gene: TRBJ1-5; D gene: NA; clone size: NA; CDR3 DNA: TGTGCTAGTGGTTTGGGCGGGAGGCTCCATCAGCCCCAGCATTTT; CDR3 protein: CASGLGGRLHQPQHF
V gene: TRBV6-5; J gene: TRBJ2-7; D gene: NA; clone size: NA; CDR3 DNA: TGTGCCACCGGGGGGCCAGGCCTAACGTACTTC; CDR3 protein: CATGGPGLTYF
V gene: TRBV6-6; J gene: TRBJ1-2; D gene: NA; clone size: NA; CDR3 DNA: TGTGCCAGCAGTTACCCGCTCTATGGCTACACCTTC; CDR3 protein: CASSYPLYGYTF
V gene: TRBV19; J gene: TRBJ2-3; D gene: TRBD2; clone size: NA; CDR3 DNA: TGTGCCACCAAGGCAGCGGGAGAGGTAGATACGCAGTATTTT; CDR3 protein: CATKAAGEVDTQYF
V gene: TRBV28; J gene: TRBJ1-5; D gene: TRBD1; clone size: once; CDR3 DNA: TGTGCCAGCAAAGGAGTCAGACAGGGGGTAAATCAGCCCCAGCATTTT; CDR3 protein: CASKGVRQGVNQPQHF
V gene: TRBV11-2; J gene: TRBJ2-5; D gene: NA; clone size: NA; CDR3 DNA: TGTGCCAGCAGCTTTGGGGTCCAAGAGACCCAGTACTTC; CDR3 protein: CASSFGVQETQYF
V gene: TRBV27; J gene: TRBJ1-1; D gene: NA; clone size: NA; CDR3 DNA: TGTGCCAGCAGTTTATGGGGGTCCGCCACTGAAGCTTTCTTT; CDR3 protein: CASSLWGSATEAFF
V gene: TRBV15; J gene: TRBJ1-5; D gene: NA; clone size: NA; CDR3 DNA: TGTGCCACCAGCAGCGCGCGGGGCTTGAGTCAGCCCCAGCATTTT; CDR3 protein: CATSSARGLSQPQHF
V gene: TRBV19; J gene: TRBJ2-1; D gene: TRBD2; clone size: NA; CDR3 DNA: TGTGCCAGTAGTATAGATAGCGGGAGCTACAATGAGCAGTTCTTC; CDR3 protein: CASSIDSGSYNEQFF
V gene: TRBV5-1; J gene: TRBJ1-1; D gene: NA; clone size: few; CDR3 DNA: TGCGCCAGCAGCTTGTCGGGGGACACTGAAGCTTTCTTT; CDR3 protein: CASSLSGDTEAFF
V gene: TRBV28; J gene: TRBJ1-1; D gene: TRBD1; clone size: NA; CDR3 DNA: TGTGCCAGCAGCCAAGGACAGGGTAAAGCTTTCTTT; CDR3 protein: CASSQGQGKAFF
V gene: TRBV6-6; J gene: TRBJ2-3; D gene: TRBD2; clone size: NA; CDR3 DNA: TGTGCCAGCAGTGTGGGACTAGCGGGAATTGATTTT; CDR3 protein: CASSVGLAGIDF
V gene: TRBV30; J gene: TRBJ1-4; D gene: TRBD1; clone size: NA; CDR3 DNA: TGTGCCTGGAGTGTAGGACAGGGTAGTGGTGAAAAACTGTTTTTT; CDR3 protein: CAWSVGQGSGEKLFF
V gene: TRBV9; J gene: TRBJ2-5; D gene: TRBD2; clone size: NA; CDR3 DNA: TGTGCCAGCAGCGGAGGACTAGGAGGGTTTTTAGAGACCCAGTACTTC; CDR3 protein: CASSGGLGGFLETQYF
V gene: TRBV15; J gene: TRBJ2-3; D gene: NA; clone size: NA; CDR3 DNA: TGTGCCACCAGGGCGGGACTGGATACGCAGTATTTT; CDR3 protein: CATRAGLDTQYF
V gene: TRBV6-5; J gene: TRBJ1-3; D gene: TRBD1; clone size: NA; CDR3 DNA: TGTGCCAGCAGTTCCACCGGGACAGGGACTGGAAACACCATATATTTT; CDR3 protein: CASSSTGTGTGNTIYF
V gene: TRBV19; J gene: TRBJ1-6; D gene: NA; clone size: NA; CDR3 DNA: TGTGCCAGTAGTATAGATTCGGATTCACCCCTCCACTTT; CDR3 protein: CASSIDSDSPLHF
V gene: TRBV15; J gene: TRBJ1-2; D gene: TRBD1; clone size: once; CDR3 DNA: TGTGCCACCAGCAGAGACCTAGCCGGAACAGGGGTTGACTATGGCTACACCTTC; CDR3 protein: CATSRDLAGTGVDYGYTF
V gene: TRBV2; J gene: TRBJ2-7; D gene: TRBD2; clone size: few; CDR3 DNA: TGTGCCAGCCTTCCCGGGACTAGGGTGGGTAACGAGCAGTACTTC; CDR3 protein: CASLPGTRVGNEQYF
V gene: TRBV18; J gene: TRBJ2-7; D gene: TRBD1; clone size: NA; CDR3 DNA: TGTGCCAGCTCCCCTCCGGGACAGCGTTCCTACGAGCAGTACTTC; CDR3 protein: CASSPPGQRSYEQYF
V gene: TRBV19; J gene: TRBJ1-5; D gene: NA; clone size: NA; CDR3 DNA: TGTGCCAGTAGTGTACAGGGTCAGCCCCAGCATTTT; CDR3 protein: CASSVQGQPQHF
V gene: TRBV15; J gene: TRBJ2-1; D gene: NA; clone size: NA; CDR3 DNA: TGTGCCACCAGACCCCGACAGACATACAATGAGCAGTTCTTC; CDR3 protein: CATRPRQTYNEQFF
V gene: TRBV9; J gene: TRBJ2-1; D gene: NA; clone size: NA; CDR3 DNA: TGTGCCAGCAGCGTAGCAGGGGGGGCTACAAATGAGCAGTTCTTC; CDR3 protein: CASSVAGGATNEQFF
V gene: TRBV30; J gene: TRBJ1-1; D gene: NA; clone size: NA; CDR3 DNA: TGTGCCTGGAACAGGGAGTCGAGCACTGAAGCTTTCTTT; CDR3 protein: CAWNRESSTEAFF
V gene: TRBV5-6; J gene: TRBJ2-1; D gene: TRBD1; clone size: NA; CDR3 DNA: TGTGCCAGCAGGCTAGACAGGGGGCTTCTGAATGAGCAGTTCTTC; CDR3 protein: CASRLDRGLLNEQFF
V gene: TRBV11-2; J gene: TRBJ2-7; D gene: NA; clone size: few; CDR3 DNA: TGTGCCAGCAGCTTATACGGGCGGACGACCTCCTACGAGCAGTACTTC; CDR3 protein: CASSLYGRTTSYEQYF
V gene: TRBV4-1; J gene: TRBJ2-3; D gene: NA; clone size: NA; CDR3 DNA: TGCGCCAGCAGCCAACTAGGGACAGATACGCAGTATTTT; CDR3 protein: CASSQLGTDTQYF
V gene: TRBV2; J gene: TRBJ2-2; D gene: TRBD2; clone size: NA; CDR3 DNA: TGTGCCAGCAGTGCTTCTAGCGGGCGCGTGGGCGGCGGGGAGCTGTTTTTT; CDR3 protein: CASSASSGRVGGGELFF